This T cell receptor beta chain was identified in a study of OX40 agonist ivuxolimab in advanced cancers. In terms of the full investigation: Ivuxolimab, which targeted the costimulatory receptor OX40 (CD134), was an agonistic, fully human IgG2 monoclonal antibody. Peripheral TCRbeta sequencing aimed to test whether ivuxolimab altered TCR sequence diversity and caused clonal T-cell expansion. The paper covers the monotherapy dose-escalation part of the phase I ivuxolimab trial, which included N of about 50 patients. In the dose-escalation cohort, around four fifths of patients were male, and the mean age was approximately 64 years, with a range of 23 to 79. Patients were allowed to have had prior anti-PD-1, anti-PD-L1 or anti-CTLA-4 therapy, and approximately 41% of the dose-escalation patients had previously received checkpoint inhibitors. Of the 50 to 55 dose-escalation patients, hepatocellular carcinoma was present in some 19, melanoma in approximately 15, renal cell carcinoma in 9 and head and neck cancer in 9. Partial responses occurred in three dose-escalation patients: two with cutaneous melanoma and one with hepatocellular carcinoma. Intravenous ivuxolimab was administered to patients every 2 weeks at six dose levels: 0.01, 0.1, 0.3, 1.5, 3 and 10 mg/kg. What the work shows at the level of the full study, not this receptor alone: After ivuxolimab, CD8+ T cells had more expanded clones than CD4+ T cells on average. Clonal expansion of both CD4+ and CD8+ blood T cells was observed from baseline to week 6 at doses 0.1 to 3.0 mg/kg. Low levels of normalized T-cell clonal expansion were also seen in some nonresponding patients. Antigen specificity was not determined for the clonally expanded peripheral T cells. In the 0.1-3.0 mg/kg groups, partial responders were among the patients with the lowest normalized peripheral clonal expansion, particularly in CD8+ T cells.

For sequencing of the TCRbeta CDR3 region, genomic DNA was extracted from the sorted cells. TCRbeta CDR3 regions were sequenced using the immunoSEQ Assay. In TCRdb, the immuneACCESS table is reduced to in-frame sequences with V and J assigned. These tables do not hold every clone; where another copy was compared, an unresolved V gene accounts for under half, and the others remain unexplained. The sample table holds over 55,000 clones, of which 70% to 85% were seen once. Approximately 1.5% of the sample rests with the top ten. Patients with autoimmune disease history or receiving systemic immunosuppression were excluded from the trial. In every dose cohort, peripheral blood was drawn for TCR sequencing at baseline, cycle 4 day 1, and cycle 7 day 1. The samples were drawn from a first-in-human, open-label, multicenter phase I dose-escalation trial of ivuxolimab. Adults with locally advanced or metastatic melanoma, renal cell carcinoma, hepatocellular carcinoma or head and neck squamous cell carcinoma were enrolled in the trial. CD4+ and CD8+ T cells were sorted separately from peripheral blood before TCR sequencing.

Of note for this clone: Its antigen is still unknown. The record has no base qualities; no much larger clone is one base away.

V lost 3 bases and J lost 5 bases; the stretch between them is 23 bases long. From cysteine to phenylalanine, the CDR3 is 17 amino acids long. CDR3 DNA is the only sequence kept; it has 51 bases, read in frame from the first base. CDR1 and CDR2, per the germline V gene, are MDHEN and SYDVKM. The TCR originated in an adult with an advanced solid tumor such as melanoma, head and neck, liver or kidney cancer. The starting material was CD4+ or CD8+ T cells sorted from blood, obtained in a trial of the OX40 agonist ivuxolimab. The V gene is TRBV28 and the J gene is TRBJ2-7; the D match is possibly TRBD1 or TRBD2, with 6 bases aligned in each. DNA sequence: TGTGCCAGCAGTTTGATGAGAGGGGACAAGCGGGTGGACGAGCAGTACTTC. It specifies CASSLMRGDKRVDEQYF.